A single sample gave rise to the 9 T cell receptor beta chains below, sequenced in a study of identical twins. TCRdb redid the calling of the 5' RACE reads with MiXCR, one entry per CDR3 protein. The profile covers approximately 670,000 distinct CDR3 sequences, with around 5.7% appearing a single time and 1.5% to 2% taken by the ten largest. Material for sequencing was naive T cells sorted from blood. These receptor sequences come from a man between 18 and 35 years old in good health.

This clonotype was counted ten times or more. The chain links TRBV11-1 to TRBJ1-4, with TRBD1 matching 7 bases. Trimming took 5 bases from V and 0 from J; bases not matched to a gene: 12. Germline V gives CDR1 SGHAT, CDR2 FQDESV (reference sequence). This CDR3 has 18 residues. The CDR3: CASSPARGGPSTNEKLFF. CDR3 coding DNA: TGTGCCAGCAGCCCCGCCAGAGGGGGCCCTTCAACTAATGAAAAACTGTTTTTT. Looking up the rest from reference TRBV11-1 and TRBJ1-4 gives the full variable domain: EAEVAQSPRYKITEKSQAVAFWCDPISGHATLYWYRQILGQGPELLVQFQDESVVDDSQLPKDRFSAERLKGVDSTLKIQPAELGDSAMYLCASSPARGGPSTNEKLFFGSGTQLSVL.

There are many counts of this clonotype. V is TRBV6-6 and J is TRBJ1-5, with D uncertain. Germline CDR1 is MNHNY and CDR2 is SVGAGI (reference sequence). Trimming took off 4 bases at V and 7 bases at J, with 11 bases between the two ends. The CDR3 totals 13 residues. CDR3 sequence reads: CASSSAGGQPQHF. The CDR3 region has the DNA TGTGCCAGCAGTTCGGCAGGAGGGCAGCCCCAGCATTTT.

The chain carries TRBV5-8 and TRBJ1-1; 11 nucleotides line up with TRBD1. The V segment lost 4 bases and the J segment 1 base; nucleotides outside the gene matches: 3. Germline-derived CDR1 and CDR2 are SGHTS and YDEGEE. The CDR3 is 15 residues long. DNA for the CDR3: TGTGCCAGCAGCCGGGACAGGGGGACGAACACTGAAGCTTTCTTT. It codes for CASSRDRGTNTEAFF.

This clonotype occurred many times. This chain links TRBV24-1 with TRBJ2-3, with D perhaps TRBD1 (5 bases). The CDR3 sequence is 15 residues long. Trimming cost V 0 bases and J 2 bases, with 8 bases left between them. Germline V gene lookup returns CDR1 KGHDR and CDR2 SFDVKD. CDR3 bases: TGTGCCACCAGTGATTTGAGCAGGGACACAGATACGCAGTATTTT. It codes for CATSDLSRDTDTQYF.

This clonotype appeared many times. V is TRBV20-1 and J is TRBJ1-4; the D is unclear. The CDR3 covers 13 residues. V lost 3 bases, J lost 0 bases, and 5 bases lay in between. CDR1 is DFQATT and CDR2 is SNEGSKA in the germline V gene (reference sequence). CDR3 DNA sequence: TGCAGTGCTAGCGTAGCAACTAATGAAAAACTGTTTTTT. It codes for CSASVATNEKLFF.

This clonotype appeared many times. The rearrangement links TRBV20-1 to TRBJ1-5; D gene unclear. The CDR3 length is 14 residues. Trimming pared 0 bases from V and 6 bases from J, leaving 12 bases between. Looked up from germline, CDR1 is DFQATT and CDR2 is SNEGSKA (reference sequence). The CDR3 loop reads CSARDLQGVQPQHF. The CDR3 nucleotides are TGCAGTGCTAGAGATCTCCAAGGAGTTCAGCCCCAGCATTTT.

Points on this clonotype: Just one base apart from a much larger clone, this may be a read error. This likely comes from a read error, as the CDR3 has no conserved phenylalanine or tryptophan at its end. The chain combines TRBV20-1 with TRBJ2-1, with 12 nucleotides matching TRBD2. Trimming took 6 bases from V and 4 from J; bases not matched to a gene: 10. This CDR3 has 16 residues. Germline CDR1 DFQATT, CDR2 SNEGSKA (reference sequence). The CDR3 sequence is CSAEASGRARYNEQFL. The CDR3 DNA sequence: TGCAGTGCGGAAGCTAGCGGGAGGGCCCGGTACAATGAGCAGTTCTTG.

This clonotype was picked up many times. The rearrangement links TRBV7-9 to TRBJ2-1; 12 bases fit TRBD2. The CDR3 runs 17 residues. The germline gives CDR1 SEHNR, CDR2 FQNEAQ (reference sequence). J lost 8 bases, V lost 1 base, and 9 bases had no gene match. CDR3 nucleotide sequence: TGTGCCAGCAGCTTAGTCCCAGGACTAGCGGGAAGAGATGAGCAGTTCTTC. As protein: CASSLVPGLAGRDEQFF.

This clonotype has a single count. The chain links TRBV6-6 to TRBJ2-1; D gene uncertain. Germline V gives CDR1 MNHNY, CDR2 SVGAGI (reference sequence). The CDR3 length is 13 residues. The ends were cut back, 5 bases at V and 5 bases at J, with 10 bases in the middle. The CDR3 DNA sequence: TGTGCCAGCAGTGGGGTGGATAACAATGAGCAGTTCTTC. It codes for CASSGVDNNEQFF.